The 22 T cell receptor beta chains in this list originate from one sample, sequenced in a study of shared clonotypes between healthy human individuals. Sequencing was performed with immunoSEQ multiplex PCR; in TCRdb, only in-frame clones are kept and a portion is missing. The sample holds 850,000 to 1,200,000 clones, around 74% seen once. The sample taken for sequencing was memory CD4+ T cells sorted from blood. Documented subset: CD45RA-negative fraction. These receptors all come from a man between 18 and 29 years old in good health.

The CDR3 DNA is TGTGCCACCGGGGAGGGGAACACAGATACGCAGTATTTT. This translates into CATGEGNTDTQYF. The rearrangement joins TRBV15 to TRBJ2-3, with 7 bases fitting TRBD2. The CDR3 covers 13 residues. Germline-derived CDR1 and CDR2 are LNHNV and YYDKDF (reference sequence). Germline trimming cut 8 bases from V and 2 bases from J; bases unmatched to any gene: 4. The variable domain in full, completed from reference TRBV15 and TRBJ2-3, reads DAMVIQNPRYQVTQFGKPVTLSCSQTLNHNVMYWYQQKSSQAPKLLFHYYDKDFNNEADTPDNFQSRRPNTSFCFLDIRSPGLGDTAMYLCATGEGNTDTQYFGPGTRLTVL.

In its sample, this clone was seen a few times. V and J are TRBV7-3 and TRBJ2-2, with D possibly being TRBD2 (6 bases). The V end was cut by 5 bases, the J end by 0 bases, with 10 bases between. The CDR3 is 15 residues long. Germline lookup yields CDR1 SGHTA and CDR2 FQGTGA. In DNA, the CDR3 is TGTGCCAGCAGCCCACTAGCCCCGAACACCGGGGAGCTGTTTTTT. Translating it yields CASSPLAPNTGELFF. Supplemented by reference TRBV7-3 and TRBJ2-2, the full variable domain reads GAGVSQTPSNKVTEKGKYVELRCDPISGHTALYWYRQSLGQGPEFLIYFQGTGAADDSGLPNDRFFAVRPEGSVSTLKIQRTERGDSAVYLCASSPLAPNTGELFFGEGSRLTVL.

The CDR3 sequence is CASRSGTSVTKETQYF. Here the CDR3 DNA reads TGTGCCAGCAGATCTGGGACTAGCGTGACCAAAGAGACCCAGTACTTC. The genes are TRBV7-9 and TRBJ2-5; 10 positions agree with TRBD2. The CDR3 contains 16 residues. Germline-derived CDR1 and CDR2 are SEHNR and FQNEAQ (reference sequence). The junction had 10 bases not matched to a gene; V was cut back by 6 bases and J by 3 bases.

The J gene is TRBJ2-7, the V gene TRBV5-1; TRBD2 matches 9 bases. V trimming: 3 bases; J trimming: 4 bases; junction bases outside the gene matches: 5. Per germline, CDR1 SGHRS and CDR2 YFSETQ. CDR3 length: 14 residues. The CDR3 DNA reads TGCGCCAGCAGCTATAGCGGGGGTAGGTACGAGCAGTACTTC. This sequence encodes CASSYSGGRYEQYF.

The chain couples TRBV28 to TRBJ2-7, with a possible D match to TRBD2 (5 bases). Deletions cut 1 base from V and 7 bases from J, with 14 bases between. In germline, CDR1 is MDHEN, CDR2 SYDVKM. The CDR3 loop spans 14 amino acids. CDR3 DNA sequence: TGTGCCAGCAGTTTATCGACGGGGATCGGGGAGCAGTACTTC. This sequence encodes CASSLSTGIGEQYF. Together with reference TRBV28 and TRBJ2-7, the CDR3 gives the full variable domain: DVKVTQSSRYLVKRTGEKVFLECVQDMDHENMFWYRQDPGLGLRLIYFSYDVKMKEKGDIPEGYSVSREKKERFSLILESASTNQTSMYLCASSLSTGIGEQYFGPGTRLTVT.

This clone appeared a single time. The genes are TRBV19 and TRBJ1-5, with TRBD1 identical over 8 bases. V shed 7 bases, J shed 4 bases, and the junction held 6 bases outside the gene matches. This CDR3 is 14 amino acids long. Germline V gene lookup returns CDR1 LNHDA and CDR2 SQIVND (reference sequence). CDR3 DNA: TGTGCCAGTACCCTACAGGGGGGTAATCAGCCCCAGCATTTT. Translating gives CASTLQGGNQPQHF.

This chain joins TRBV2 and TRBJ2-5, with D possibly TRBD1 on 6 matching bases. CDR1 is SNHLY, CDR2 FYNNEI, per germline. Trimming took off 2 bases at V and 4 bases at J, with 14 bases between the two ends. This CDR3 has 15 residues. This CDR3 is CASSERTGKGETQYF. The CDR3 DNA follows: TGTGCCAGCAGTGAAAGAACAGGGAAGGGAGAGACCCAGTACTTC.

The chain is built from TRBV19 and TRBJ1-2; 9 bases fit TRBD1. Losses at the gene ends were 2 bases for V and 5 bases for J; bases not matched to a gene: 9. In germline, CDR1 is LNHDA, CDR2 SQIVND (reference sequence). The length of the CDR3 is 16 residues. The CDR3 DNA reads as TGTGCCAGTAGTATACCGGGACAGGGCGTAAGATATGGCTACACCTTC. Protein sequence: CASSIPGQGVRYGYTF.

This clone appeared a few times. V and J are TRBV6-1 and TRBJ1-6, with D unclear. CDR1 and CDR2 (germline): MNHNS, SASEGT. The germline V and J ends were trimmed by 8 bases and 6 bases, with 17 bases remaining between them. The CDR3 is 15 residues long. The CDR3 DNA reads TGTGCCAGCTTACGGGTCGGGAGCTCTAATTCACCCCTCCACTTT. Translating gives CASLRVGSSNSPLHF.

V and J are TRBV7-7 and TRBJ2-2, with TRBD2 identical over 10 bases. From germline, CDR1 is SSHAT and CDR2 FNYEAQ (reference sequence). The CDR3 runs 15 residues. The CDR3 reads CALGGLAGVTGELFF. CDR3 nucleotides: TGTGCACTCGGGGGGCTAGCGGGAGTCACCGGGGAGCTGTTTTTT.

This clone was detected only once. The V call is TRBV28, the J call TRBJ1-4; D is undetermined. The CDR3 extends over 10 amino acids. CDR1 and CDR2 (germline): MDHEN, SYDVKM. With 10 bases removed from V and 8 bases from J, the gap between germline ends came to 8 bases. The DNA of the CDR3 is TGTGCCATTAGTCGAGAAAAACTGTTTTTT. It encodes CAISREKLFF.

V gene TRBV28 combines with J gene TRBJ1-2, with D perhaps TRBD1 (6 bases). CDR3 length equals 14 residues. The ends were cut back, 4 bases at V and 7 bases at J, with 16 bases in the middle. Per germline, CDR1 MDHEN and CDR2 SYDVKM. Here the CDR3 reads CASSSHSGATGYTF. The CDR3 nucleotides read TGTGCCAGCAGTTCCCACTCAGGGGCGACTGGCTACACCTTC.

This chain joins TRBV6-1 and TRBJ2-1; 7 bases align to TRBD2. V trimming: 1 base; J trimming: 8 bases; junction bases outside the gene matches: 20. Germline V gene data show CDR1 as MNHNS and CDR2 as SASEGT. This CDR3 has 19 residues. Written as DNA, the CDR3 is TGTGCCAGCAGTGAAGGTATTCTTACGCGACTAGCCCCAAGGGATGAGCAGTTCTTC. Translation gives CASSEGILTRLAPRDEQFF.

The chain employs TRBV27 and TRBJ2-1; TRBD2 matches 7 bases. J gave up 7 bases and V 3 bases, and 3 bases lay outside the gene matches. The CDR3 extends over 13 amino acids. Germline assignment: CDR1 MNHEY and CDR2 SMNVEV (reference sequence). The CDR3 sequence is CASSFSSGNEQFF. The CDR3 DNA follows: TGTGCCAGCAGTTTCTCTAGCGGTAATGAGCAGTTCTTC.

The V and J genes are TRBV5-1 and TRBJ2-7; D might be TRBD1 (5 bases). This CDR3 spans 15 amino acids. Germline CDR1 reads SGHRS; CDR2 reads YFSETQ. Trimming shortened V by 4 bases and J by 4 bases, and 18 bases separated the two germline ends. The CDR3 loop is CASSPGRLGEYEQYF. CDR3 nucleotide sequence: TGCGCCAGCAGCCCCGGACGATTAGGGGAATACGAGCAGTACTTC.

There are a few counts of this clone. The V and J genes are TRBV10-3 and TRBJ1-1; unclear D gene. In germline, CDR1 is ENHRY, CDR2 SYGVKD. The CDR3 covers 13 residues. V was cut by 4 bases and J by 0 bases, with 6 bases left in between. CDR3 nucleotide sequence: TGTGCCATCAGTGGTGCCATGAACACTGAAGCTTTCTTT. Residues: CAISGAMNTEAFF.

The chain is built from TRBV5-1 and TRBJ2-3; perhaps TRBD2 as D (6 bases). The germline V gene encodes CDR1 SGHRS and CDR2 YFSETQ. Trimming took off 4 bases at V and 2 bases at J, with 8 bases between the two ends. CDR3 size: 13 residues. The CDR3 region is CASSGDFTDTQYF. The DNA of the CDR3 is TGCGCCAGCAGCGGGGACTTCACAGATACGCAGTATTTT.

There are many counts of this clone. Here the CDR3 DNA reads TGCGCCAGCATGATAGCGGGGGGCCACTACAATGAGCAGTTCTTC. Protein product: CASMIAGGHYNEQFF. The chain has TRBV5-1 and TRBJ2-1; 10 nucleotides line up with TRBD2. This CDR3 has 15 residues. V was pared by 6 bases and J by 3 bases, with 6 bases of the junction left unmatched. Per the germline V gene, CDR1 is SGHRS and CDR2 is YFSETQ.

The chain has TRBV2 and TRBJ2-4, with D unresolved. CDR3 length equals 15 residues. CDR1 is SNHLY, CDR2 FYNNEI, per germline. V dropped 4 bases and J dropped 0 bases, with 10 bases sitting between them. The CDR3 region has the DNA TGTGCCAGCAGTGTTACCACGCTAGCCAAAAACATTCAGTACTTC. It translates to CASSVTTLAKNIQYF.

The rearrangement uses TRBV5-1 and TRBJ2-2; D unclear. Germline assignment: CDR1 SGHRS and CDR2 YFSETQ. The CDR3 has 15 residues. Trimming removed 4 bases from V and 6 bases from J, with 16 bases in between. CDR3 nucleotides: TGCGCCAGCAGCCTCGCGGCTAGTTCCGCCGGGGAGCTGTTTTTT. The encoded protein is CASSLAASSAGELFF.

The CDR3 nucleotides read TGTGCCAGCAGCCCACGCAATGGGCGGGGCTACACCTTC. The encoded protein is CASSPRNGRGYTF. The chain couples TRBV5-4 to TRBJ1-2, with no clear D. Germline loops: CDR1 SGHNT, CDR2 YYREEE (reference sequence). The CDR3 is 13 amino acids. V gave up 4 bases and J gave up 8 bases, with 15 bases separating them.

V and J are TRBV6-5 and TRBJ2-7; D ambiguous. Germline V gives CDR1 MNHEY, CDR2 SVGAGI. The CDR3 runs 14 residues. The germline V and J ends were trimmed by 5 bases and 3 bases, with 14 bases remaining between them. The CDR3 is CASSRGRSFYEQYF. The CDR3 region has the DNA TGTGCCAGCAGTCGAGGACGTTCGTTCTACGAGCAGTACTTC.